This T cell receptor (beta chain) comes out of a study of blood T cell repertoires in COVID-19. Participant-given clinical history determined each cohort assignment. TCRdb's table, derived via immunoSEQ multiplex PCR, lists solely in-frame clones and lacks some. Seen here are about 240,000 clones, about 89% observed once, and the top ten hold 4.1%. V shed 2 bases and J shed 7 bases, with 11 bases lying between them. The germline V gene has CDR1 GTSNPN and CDR2 SVGIG (reference sequence). The CDR3 is made up of 13 amino acids. V is TRBV30 and J is TRBJ1-4; possible D gene TRBD1, 6 bases. The clonotype was recovered from a woman in her 30s who had recovered from COVID-19. The material sequenced was PBMCs or T cells enriched from blood (not recorded which). CDR3 sequence (DNA): TGTGCCTGGAGTACGGGGGGCGGTGAAAAACTGTTTTTT. Translating gives CAWSTGGGEKLFF.